This T cell receptor beta chain originates from a study of T cell changes during pregnancy in multiple sclerosis. Repertoires were generated with immunoSEQ multiplex PCR, while TCRdb's copy carries only in-frame clones and drops some. The sample carries some 68,000 clones, around 92% recorded once. The V gene end was trimmed by 7 bases and the J gene end by 6 bases; junction bases not matched to a gene: 9. CDR1 is SNHLY, CDR2 FYNNEI, per germline. The CDR3 contains 15 residues. The receptor comes from a female donor in good health, enrolled as a control in a pregnancy study. V usage is TRBV2 and J usage is TRBJ1-6; 7 nucleotides match TRBD1. Sample: peripheral blood, taken in the second trimester of pregnancy. CDR3 sequence: CASNRGGQLNSPLHF. The CDR3 DNA follows: TGTGCCAGCAACAGAGGGGGACAGCTTAATTCACCCCTCCACTTT.